The source of this T cell receptor beta chain is a study of blood T cell repertoires in COVID-19. Some clones are missing from TCRdb's copy, which holds only in-frame ones; the method was immunoSEQ multiplex PCR. There are some 100,000 clones in the sample; roughly 80% occur only once, and about 4.1% lies in the top ten. The clonotype was recovered from a man aged 55 to 70 with acute or convalescent COVID-19. The material sequenced was peripheral blood.

The CDR3 is CASSLQGSWYGYTF. The CDR3 DNA follows: TGTGCCAGCAGCTTACAGGGGTCCTGGTATGGCTACACCTTC. V usage is TRBV5-8 and J usage is TRBJ1-2; 7 bases fit TRBD1. Trimming cost V 2 bases and J 5 bases; bases outside gene matches: 6. Germline values: CDR1 SGHTS, CDR2 YDEGEE. The CDR3 runs to 14 residues. The full variable domain, in which reference TRBV5-8 and TRBJ1-2 provide the parts outside the CDR3, is EAGVTQSPTHLIKTRGQQATLRCSPISGHTSVYWYQQALGLGLQFLLWYDEGEERNRGNFPPRFSGRQFPNYSSELNVNALELEDSALYLCASSLQGSWYGYTFGSGTRLTVV.